This section outlines one TCR beta chain sequence together with its context. What antigen it recognizes has not been identified. No per-base quality is available; no much larger clone lies one base away. This sample was included in a study of T cells after yellow fever vaccination (dated by TCRdb to the late 2010s). A note on the overall study: The SMART-Seq v4 Ultra Low Input RNA kit was used to prepare libraries from fractions with low cell numbers. Two healthy male donors made up the cohort, one aged 18 to 30 years and the other aged 30 to 40 years. Blood samples were taken at several timepoints before and after primary and secondary immunization, and bulk PBMC replicates and cell subsets were isolated. To track T-cell clones before and after primary and booster YFV17D yellow fever vaccination, bulk TCR alpha and beta repertoires were sequenced longitudinally.

The paper as a whole reports these results and caveats: Because abundant contaminating clonotypes from the bulk population could be contained in FACS-sorted repertoires, computational filtering was required. The study included only a couple of donors, which limits how far the findings can be generalized. Most clones expanded after primary vaccination (approximately 96% of CD4 and 80% to 90% of CD8) were re-detected after the booster, suggesting that broad memory maintenance occurred. A small fraction of clonotypes showed up in both the CD4 and CD8 compartments, probably as a result of convergent recombination. The secondary T-cell response was found to be weaker but faster than the primary response, with a peak reached on day 5 rather than on day 15.

The CDR3 measures 14 amino acids from cysteine to phenylalanine. The entry retains the CDR3 DNA only, 42 bases that are in frame from base 1. V and J lose 5 bases and 7 bases, and a span of 19 bases separates them. Taken from the germline V gene, the CDR1 and CDR2 loops are SGHDT and YYEEEE. What the treatment or condition label conveys for this sample: live attenuated yellow fever vaccine strain. PBMCs were isolated from peripheral blood using a standard Ficoll-Paque protocol. Dynabeads CD4 and CD8 positive selection kits were used to isolate CD4 and CD8 T-cell fractions. TriZol was used to extract RNA from bulk PBMCs, CD4 and CD8 fractions, and dextramer-positive and dextramer-negative fractions. Sequenced on an Illumina NovaSeq 6000. TCR cDNA was synthesized by 5'RACE template switching, which introduced a universal primer site and unique molecular identifiers. Priming of cDNA synthesis was performed from both the TCR alpha and TCR beta constant segments. Library amplification involved two PCR steps, and the second step added sample barcodes and sequencing adapters. Sequencing of libraries was performed on Illumina HiSeq 2500 (2x100 bp) or NovaSeq (2x150 bp). In the authors' own workflow: Demultiplexing of reads and collapsing into UMI consensus sequences were performed with MIGEC, and V(D)J alignment was carried out with MiXCR. Using edgeR on replicate PBMC samples, clonotypes were called vaccine-responding if FDR was below 0.01 and the log2 fold change was above 5 up to day 15. CD4 or CD8 identity was assigned to each bulk clonotype according to whether the clonotype was present at higher abundance in the sequenced CD4 repertoire or the sequenced CD8 repertoire. TCRdb reanalyzed the raw reads on its own, using fastp at Q25 for trimming and MiXCR for clone calling, and kept in-frame beta chains. Records with the same CDR3 protein are collapsed into one entry carrying the most frequent genes and DNA. The V and J calls come from TCRdb's annotation, not from the publication. The sample profile shows about 210,000 distinct CDR3 sequences; more than 3% of them were found once. 2.5% to 3.5% of the sample is taken by the ten largest.

The receptor's source is a man between 18 and 35 years old who received the YFV17D yellow fever vaccine. This receptor chain uses TRBV5-6 and TRBJ2-7; the D call is possibly TRBD1 or TRBD2, each sharing 5 bases. Here the sequenced sample was CD4+ T cells sorted from PBMCs, taken 10 days after the yellow fever booster vaccination. In nucleotides, the sequence is TGTGCCAGCAGGTCCGGGACCGGGCCGTTTGAGCAGTACTTC. It encodes CASRSGTGPFEQYF.